The sequence of this TCR beta chain was determined in a study of cytomegalovirus exposure and HLA in healthy donors (dated by TCRdb to 2015 to 2018). In terms of the full investigation: An earlier analysis of around 600 of the donors reported 250 to 350 Gb of sequence data and roughly 100 million unique TCR beta sequences from approximately 180 million T cells. In the later analysis, no new phenotypic data were used to find candidate immune exposures; instead, reliance was placed on TCR beta sequences and their occurrence across donors. To predict cytomegalovirus infection status, the study brought together high-throughput TCR immunosequencing, statistical association of individual TCRs with disease status, and machine learning. Roughly 300 gigabases of sequencing data and around 85 million unique TCR sequences made up an early release that covered nearly 650 HLA-typed donors. HLA typing covered class I and class II loci at four-digit resolution. Along with the approximately 650-subject first cohort, a separate validation cohort of 120 different subjects was used. Among a few hundred genotyped donors of the cohort, an average of about 240,000 unique TCR beta nucleotide sequences were sequenced per donor, roughly 18% of them non-productive. A later genetic analysis took genome-wide SNP genotypes for 398 of the 666 donors and used that subset as a discovery cohort. Roughly five DR-DQ haplotypes were handled as single units for association and clustering because linkage in the cohort was strong. The study was designed to test whether signatures of past pathogen exposure could be identified by cataloging public T cell receptors. The study used immunosequencing to profile the T cell repertoires of more than 650 subjects and linked those repertoires to cytomegalovirus serostatus. Every discovery cohort repertoire had been produced on one sequencing platform. Donor age, sex, ethnicity and CMV serostatus were collected together with the repertoire data. The genetic ancestry cluster associated with self-reported Caucasian donors included approximately 85% of the approximately 410 genotyped donors. In a later analysis, previously published TCR beta repertoires from 550 to 700 donors were re-analyzed and high-resolution HLA genotyping was added so that TCR occurrence patterns could be studied. An earlier analysis of approximately 630 of the donors applied high-throughput TCR beta sequencing to assess whether each TCR beta V gene segment acted as functional or pseudogenic. Typing coverage differed by locus: A, B, C, DRB1 and DQB1 were typed in about 629-630 donors, DQA1 in roughly 500, DPA1 in some 600, and DPB1 in 400 to 490. Study-level results and caveats: It was suggested by the authors that the approach could potentially be generalized to other disease states and immunological phenotypes. In a later genetic analysis, a missense DCLRE1C variant was associated with V-gene and J-gene trimming of TCR beta chains, and the association was replicated in an independent cohort. A cluster of highly shared sequence variants was judged likely to be a technical artifact of the sequencing pipeline. When HLA alleles, especially DR and DQ, strongly co-occurred, attributing TCR associations to individual alleles was difficult. Some IMGT-functional V segments, including TRBV6-2 and TRBV6-3, could not be told apart with the 87-base-pair reads, so those segments were excluded. According to a later analysis, TCR association rates differed among HLA loci, with DRB1 alleles showing the most associated TCRs and HLA-C alleles showing the fewest. In an earlier analysis of over 550 of the donors, most TCR beta V segments were observed in productive rearrangements about 90% or about 30% of the time, broadly matching IMGT annotations. Correlated functional status among segregating V segments might reflect linkage disequilibrium, but an unknown experimental factor could not be ruled out. Only TCR beta chains were sequenced in this cohort, and the absence of alpha or paired-chain data limited detectable features. In a later analysis, HLA-associated TCR beta chains showed more clonal expansion and lower generation probabilities than non-associated chains that were equally common. In a later analysis, several top co-occurrence clusters were reported to appear linked to parvovirus B19, influenza, CMV and Epstein-Barr virus. The only immune exposure information available for the cohort was CMV serostatus. HLA typing was unavailable for some donors at each locus, so association tests used only the typed subset. A later analysis found that most CMV-associated TCR beta chains appeared HLA-restricted, with HLA associations seemingly driven largely by CMV exposure. Cytomegalovirus status was reported to be diagnosed by the classifier with high specificity and sensitivity in both the original and validation cohorts. A further reported finding was that TCR beta sequences accurately predicted the HLA-A and HLA-B alleles for most subjects in the first cohort. A total of 150 to 200 TCR beta chains were listed by the study as associated with cytomegalovirus. The earlier analysis of some 540 of the donors excluded 15 to 20 rarely observed V segments, including chromosome 9 orphons, because counts were too low. While some public TCRs were present in many individuals, most TCR sequences turned up only very rarely across donors. According to a later genetic analysis, donors in an Asian-associated ancestry cluster had fewer N-insertions in productive TCRs than the approximately 710-donor mean. A few of the identified cytomegalovirus-associated TCR beta chains were confirmed in vitro to be specific for cytomegalovirus antigens. The presence/absence analyses assumed that sequencing depth was roughly uniform across donors, and that assumption may not be true. At a false discovery rate of 0.05, a later analysis linked 16,000 or so TCR beta sequences to specific HLA alleles.

The CDR3, cysteine through phenylalanine, is 14 amino acids long. CDR3 DNA is the only sequence kept; it has 42 bases, read in frame from the first base. The germline V end is reduced by 9 bases and the J end by 4 bases; junction bases left unmatched: 12. CDR1 LNHDA and CDR2 SQIVND are derived from the germline V gene (reference sequence). This clone appeared a few times. It lacks a known antigen. Nothing much larger sits one base from this clone, and base qualities are not available. The cohort consisted of 666 healthy bone marrow donors. All cohort members were sampled while nominally healthy, although unrecorded immune exposures were likely present. The donor was CMV seronegative and belonged to the group of 380 or so seronegative cohort members. Each donor provided a peripheral blood sample, and peripheral blood mononuclear cells were used for TCR beta sequencing. Genomic DNA extraction from the blood cell samples was performed with the Qiagen DNeasy Blood Extraction Kit.

The library came from the immunoSEQ multiplex PCR assay. For the multiplex PCR, a mixture combining 60 forward primers for TCR Vbeta segments and 13 reverse primers for TCR Jbeta segments was used. Amplification of the CDR3 region of rearranged TCR beta genes was performed with a multiplex PCR assay on genomic DNA. The amplified TCR beta libraries were sequenced on the Illumina HiSeq System as 87-base-pair reads. On the study's bioinformatics: A later analysis counted tens of millions of unique TCR beta chains across the approximately 700 repertoires, and some 11 million of these chains were shared by at least two donors. A nearest-neighbor algorithm error-corrected the raw reads and collapsed the reads into unique sequences, merging closely related sequences to remove PCR and sequencing errors. V, D and J gene segments were assigned by aligning CDR3 sequences to IMGT reference sequences. For a sequence to be retained, at least a six-nucleotide match to both a V gene segment and a J gene segment was required. Rearrangements were classified as productive when the CDR3 lacked stop codons and remained in frame with V and J, and all other rearrangements were classified as non-productive. Following IMGT convention, CDR3 was defined as the stretch from the second conserved V-encoded cysteine to the conserved J-encoded phenylalanine. In an earlier analysis of approximately 500 of the donors, sequences lacking an unambiguous match to a single V gene segment were excluded. An earlier analysis of approximately 590 of the donors classified V segments as functional when productive rearrangements were above 56.7% and as segregating when the standard deviation between donors was above 5%. A statistical classification framework was built for diagnosing cytomegalovirus status from the catalog of TCR beta chain sequences. V and J gene assignment, in a later analysis, came from comparing TCR nucleotide sequences with IMGT/GENE-DB human TR gene sequences. A later analysis assigned CDR3 sequences and most-parsimonious VDJ recombination scenarios with the TCRdist pipeline. A later analysis defined each TCR beta chain by its CDR3 amino acid sequence plus V-gene family, and excluded reads lacking a unique V-gene family. In a later analysis, 500 to 650 highly shared, low-generation-probability nucleotide sequences were removed to address suspected cross-contamination and a sequencing artifact. For each public chain, a later analysis derived a clonal expansion index from normalized ranks of inferred template counts within each repertoire. In a later analysis, generation probabilities were computed with a VDJ recombination model fitted to out-of-frame rearrangements, and the resulting probabilities were checked against IGoR. Hypergeometric tests were used in a later analysis to score TCR-TCR, TCR-HLA and TCR-CMV co-occurrence, with a repertoire-size bias correction applied to the TCR pairs. False discovery rates were estimated in a later analysis by permuting HLA or CMV assignments 20 times. A later analysis grouped co-occurring TCRs with DBSCAN, adding TCRdist sequence similarity when clustering within HLA-allele-positive subsets. Repertoires with fewer than 30,000 or more than 120,000 public chains, plus five repertoires with anomalous nucleotide sharing, were excluded from co-occurrence clustering. The table was pulled from immuneACCESS by TCRdb, which kept in-frame rearrangements only. Such tables lose some clones; where checked, under half of the loss comes from unresolved V genes, and the rest has no known cause. That table is the source of V, J and clone size, and D and trimming were worked out from the DNA. In this sample the table shows some 150,000 clones, roughly 78% of which occur a single time. Around 1.9% of the sample is held by the ten biggest clonotypes.

This clonotype was obtained from a man aged 35-49 years in good health and CMV-seronegative. The V and J segments used are TRBV19 and TRBJ2-7; 7 bases in the junction line up with TRBD1. Sequencing input: PBMCs. Here is the DNA: TGTGCCAGAGCCGGGACAGCCAGGGGGTACGAGCAGTACTTC. This sequence encodes CARAGTARGYEQYF.